The 20 T cell receptor beta chains listed next were all sequenced from one sample in a study of shared clonotypes between healthy human individuals. Assay used: immunoSEQ multiplex PCR; TCRdb lists only in-frame clones, some missing. The data show over a million clones, with approximately 98.5% seen just once and 0.36% held by the top ten. Specimen: naive CD4+ T cells sorted from blood. The subset was: CD45RA+ positively selected. Receptors were obtained from a man aged 30-40 years in good health.

The rearrangement links TRBV11-2 to TRBJ2-2; TRBD2 agrees at 9 bases. The germline V gene encodes CDR1 SGHAT and CDR2 FQNNGV. There are 16 residues in the CDR3. The V gene end was trimmed by 2 bases and the J gene end by 2 bases; junction bases not matched to a gene: 3. CDR3 coding DNA: TGTGCCAGCAGCTTAAGTCTAGCGGGAAACACCGGGGAGCTGTTTTTT. Translation gives CASSLSLAGNTGELFF.

This chain joins TRBV9 and TRBJ2-3; D not resolved. CDR3 size: 14 residues. The V gene's germline CDR1 is SGDLS and CDR2 YYNGEE. V was pared by 4 bases and J by 2 bases, with 11 bases between. CDR3 bases: TGTGCCAGCAGCATCCGGAGTAACACAGATACGCAGTATTTT. As protein: CASSIRSNTDTQYF. The variable domain in full, completed from reference TRBV9 and TRBJ2-3, reads DSGVTQTPKHLITATGQRVTLRCSPRSGDLSVYWYQQSLDQGLQFLIQYYNGEERAKGNILERFSAQQFPDLHSELNLSSLELGDSALYFCASSIRSNTDTQYFGPGTRLTVL.

The V gene is TRBV5-1, the J gene TRBJ2-7; D is uncertain. V shed 6 bases and J shed 12 bases, with 13 bases lying between them. This CDR3 contains 10 residues. CDR1 is SGHRS and CDR2 is YFSETQ in the germline V gene. The CDR3 coding sequence is TGCGCCAGCACCTCCTTATTAGGGTACTTC. Amino acid sequence: CASTSLLGYF.

CDR3 bases: TGTGCCAGCAGTTTAGTGGTTAAGGGGGAGCTGTTTTTT. Amino acid sequence: CASSLVVKGELFF. This sequence joins TRBV27 and TRBJ2-2, with D unresolved. CDR3 length: 13 residues. Germline CDR1 reads MNHEY; CDR2 reads SMNVEV (reference sequence). V was clipped by 2 bases and J by 8 bases, with 9 bases between them.

For the CDR3, the DNA is TGCAGCGTTAGACCGGGACAGGGGGCCGGGGAGCTGTTTTTT. Amino acid sequence: CSVRPGQGAGELFF. V is TRBV29-1 and J is TRBJ2-2; 11 positions agree with TRBD1. From germline, CDR1 is SQVTM and CDR2 ANQGSEA. This CDR3 spans 14 amino acids. V dropped 5 bases and J dropped 6; count of bases not matched to a gene: 5.

Here the CDR3 DNA reads TGTGCCAGTAGTATAAAGGGTGGCTACACCTTC. Translated: CASSIKGGYTF. This sequence joins TRBV19 and TRBJ1-2; D gene uncertain. CDR1 and CDR2 from the germline V gene are LNHDA and SQIVND (reference sequence). The CDR3 loop spans 11 amino acids. The ends were cut back, 2 bases at V and 7 bases at J, with 5 bases in the middle.

This rearrangement joins TRBV7-9 to TRBJ2-7, with TRBD2 identical over 8 bases. The germline V gene has CDR1 SEHNR and CDR2 FQNEAQ (reference sequence). The junction had 18 bases not matched to a gene; V was cut back by 1 base and J by 7 bases. The CDR3 totals 18 residues. The CDR3 loop reads CASSLGSVFSGIGGEQYF. CDR3 sequence (DNA): TGTGCCAGCAGCTTAGGATCAGTCTTTAGCGGGATAGGTGGGGAGCAGTACTTC. Based on the CDR3 plus reference TRBV7-9 and TRBJ2-7, the full variable domain is DTGVSQNPRHKITKRGQNVTFRCDPISEHNRLYWYRQTLGQGPEFLTYFQNEAQLEKSRLLSDRFSAERPKGSFSTLEIQRTEQGDSAMYLCASSLGSVFSGIGGEQYFGPGTRLTVT.

V is TRBV5-1 and J is TRBJ2-5, with 8 positions matching TRBD1. The CDR3 spans 16 residues. J lost 4 bases, V lost 4 bases, and 12 bases had no gene match. The germline V gene has CDR1 SGHRS and CDR2 YFSETQ. As DNA, the CDR3 is TGCGCCAGCAGCGGAGGACAGGGAGATGGTGGAGAGACCCAGTACTTC. The encoded protein is CASSGGQGDGGETQYF.

CDR3 amino acids: CASSAVGTSSEQFF. The CDR3 DNA follows: TGTGCCAGCAGCGCGGTAGGGACTAGCTCTGAGCAGTTCTTC. The rearrangement links TRBV9 to TRBJ2-1; 9 bases line up with TRBD2. The CDR3 extends over 14 amino acids. The germline V gene encodes CDR1 SGDLS and CDR2 YYNGEE. V was clipped by 3 bases and J by 9 bases; unmatched bases: 7.

V is TRBV11-2 and J is TRBJ1-1; D is unclear. The CDR3 extends over 14 amino acids. V was clipped by 1 base and J by 3 bases, with 9 bases between them. Per germline, CDR1 SGHAT and CDR2 FQNNGV. This chain's CDR3 is CASSLVYGDTEAFF. The DNA of the CDR3 is TGTGCCAGCAGCTTAGTGTACGGAGACACTGAAGCTTTCTTT.

CDR3 loop: CASSSGSGRITGELFF. The CDR3 DNA sequence: TGCGCCAGCAGTAGCGGTAGCGGGAGGATCACCGGGGAGCTGTTTTTT. The chain links TRBV5-1 to TRBJ2-2; TRBD2 matches at 10 bases. Germline CDR1 SGHRS, CDR2 YFSETQ. The V and J ends lost 5 bases and 4 bases, in that order; junction bases with no gene match: 8. The length of the CDR3 is 16 residues.

The V gene is TRBV29-1, the J gene TRBJ2-1; TRBD1 or TRBD2 may be the D gene (6 bases each). Trimming left V 0 bases short and J 7 bases short, with 22 bases between. Germline loops: CDR1 SQVTM, CDR2 ANQGSEA. This CDR3 has 17 residues. This chain's CDR3 is CSVEDLQWGKGGNEQFF. The CDR3 DNA is TGCAGCGTTGAAGATCTTCAGTGGGGAAAGGGGGGAAATGAGCAGTTCTTC.

This chain uses TRBV27 with TRBJ2-1; D uncertain. The CDR3 consists of 15 residues. CDR1 MNHEY and CDR2 SMNVEV come from the germline V gene (reference sequence). Deletions cut 7 bases from V and 0 bases from J, with 13 bases between. In nucleotides, the CDR3 is TGTGCCAGCACCCCACAGCACCACTCCTACAATGAGCAGTTCTTC. It encodes CASTPQHHSYNEQFF.

This sequence joins TRBV28 and TRBJ2-7; 9 nucleotides agree with TRBD1. The CDR3 length is 15 residues. The germline V gene encodes CDR1 MDHEN and CDR2 SYDVKM. V trimming: 3 bases; J trimming: 5 bases; junction bases outside the gene matches: 8. This CDR3 is CASSFLMGTGNEQYF. The CDR3 DNA reads as TGTGCCAGCAGTTTTCTGATGGGGACAGGGAACGAGCAGTACTTC. The complete variable domain, with remaining parts taken from reference TRBV28 and TRBJ2-7, reads DVKVTQSSRYLVKRTGEKVFLECVQDMDHENMFWYRQDPGLGLRLIYFSYDVKMKEKGDIPEGYSVSREKKERFSLILESASTNQTSMYLCASSFLMGTGNEQYFGPGTRLTVT.

The gene calls are TRBV18 and TRBJ1-4; D perhaps matches TRBD1 (5 bases). This CDR3 comprises 13 residues. Germline CDR1 is KGHSH and CDR2 is LQKENI. The germline V and J ends were trimmed by 8 bases and 7 bases, with 14 bases remaining between them. This CDR3 reads CASGGGRREKLFF. Written as DNA, the CDR3 is TGTGCCAGCGGGGGTGGACGACGTGAAAAACTGTTTTTT.

The V call is TRBV18, the J call TRBJ2-1, with 7 nucleotides matching TRBD2. Per the germline V gene, CDR1 is KGHSH and CDR2 is LQKENI. Trimming cost V 1 base and J 9 bases; bases outside gene matches: 18. The CDR3 has 18 residues. CDR3 nucleotide sequence: TGTGCCAGCTCACCACGAGTGACCGGGACTAATATCGCAAGTGAGCAGTTCTTC. The encoded protein is CASSPRVTGTNIASEQFF.

The chain is built from TRBV6-1 and TRBJ1-4; perhaps TRBD1 as D (6 bases). CDR3 length: 13 residues. V was clipped by 7 bases and J by 2 bases, with 8 bases between them. Germline assignment: CDR1 MNHNS and CDR2 SASEGT. The CDR3 region has the DNA TGTGCCAGCATACAGGGCACTAATGAAAAACTGTTTTTT. Protein: CASIQGTNEKLFF.

V usage is TRBV18 and J usage is TRBJ1-2; 8 nucleotides line up with TRBD1. V trimming: 3 bases; J trimming: 8 bases; junction bases outside the gene matches: 5. Germline CDR1 and CDR2: KGHSH and LQKENI. CDR3 length: 13 residues. This chain's CDR3 is CASSPAGGEGYTF. The CDR3 DNA is TGTGCCAGCTCACCGGCAGGGGGCGAAGGCTACACCTTC.

V usage is TRBV6-1 and J usage is TRBJ1-3; the D gene is possibly TRBD1 (5 bases). The CDR3 extends over 17 amino acids. The ends were cut back, 4 bases at V and 3 bases at J, with 19 bases in the middle. Germline V CDR1 and CDR2: MNHNS, SASEGT. CDR3 in amino acids: CASSVDSRARLGNTIYF. CDR3 sequence (DNA): TGTGCCAGCAGTGTTGACAGCCGGGCTCGCCTTGGAAACACCATATATTTT.

This rearrangement joins TRBV10-3 to TRBJ1-3; no clear D gene. Germline V gene lookup returns CDR1 ENHRY and CDR2 SYGVKD. The length of the CDR3 is 12 residues. The V and J ends lost 6 bases and 4 bases respectively, with 7 bases between them. The CDR3 spells CAIRPEGNTIYF. The CDR3 bases are TGTGCCATCAGGCCAGAAGGAAACACCATATATTTT.